The 22 T cell receptor beta chains reported below all come from one sample, sequenced in a study of T-cell reconstitution after alpha-beta-depleted transplantation in children. Unique molecular identifiers featured in how the TCRbeta library was prepared. MiXCR, applied by TCRdb to the PCR reads, yields one record per CDR3 protein. The repertoire has about 340,000 distinct CDR3 sequences, less than 15% of them found once; the top ten carry roughly 4.5%. The source material was PBMCs, sampled from the stem cell graft. Receptor source: a human donor who donated a stem cell graft to a child with Fanconi anemia.

Many counts were recorded for this clonotype. The gene calls are TRBV9 and TRBJ1-6; D remains unclear. Germline values: CDR1 SGDLS, CDR2 YYNGEE. The CDR3 contains 13 residues. Trimming pared 4 bases from V and 4 bases from J, leaving 6 bases between. The CDR3 region is CASSPSYNSPLHF. CDR3 sequence (DNA): TGTGCCAGCAGCCCAAGTTATAATTCACCCCTCCACTTT.

The chain has TRBV7-9 and TRBJ2-5, with D maybe TRBD2 (6 bases). There are 14 residues in the CDR3. V was shortened by 4 bases and J by 5 bases, with 14 bases between the two germline ends. Germline CDR1 SEHNR, CDR2 FQNEAQ (reference sequence). CDR3 DNA sequence: TGTGCCAGCAGCTCACAACTAGCTGATGAGACCCAGTACTTC. Translation: CASSSQLADETQYF. Variable domain in full (rest from reference TRBV7-9 and TRBJ2-5): DTGVSQNPRHKITKRGQNVTFRCDPISEHNRLYWYRQTLGQGPEFLTYFQNEAQLEKSRLLSDRFSAERPKGSFSTLEIQRTEQGDSAMYLCASSSQLADETQYFGPGTRLLVL.

In this sample, this clonotype turned up many times. The genes are TRBV7-8 and TRBJ1-1, with D maybe TRBD1 (6 bases). Trimming removed 5 bases from V and 0 bases from J, with 13 bases in between. There are 15 residues in the CDR3. Germline lookup yields CDR1 SGHVS and CDR2 FQNEAQ. CDR3 region: CASSPSRTVNTEAFF. The CDR3 DNA reads TGTGCCAGCAGCCCTTCCCGGACAGTGAACACTGAAGCTTTCTTT. The variable domain in full, completed from reference TRBV7-8 and TRBJ1-1, reads GAGVSQSPRYKVAKRGQDVALRCDPISGHVSLFWYQQALGQGPEFLTYFQNEAQLDKSGLPSDRFFAERPEGSVSTLKIQRTQQEDSAVYLCASSPSRTVNTEAFFGQGTRLTVV.

The chain is built from TRBV11-1 and TRBJ2-1, with TRBD2 identical over 14 bases. Germline V gene lookup returns CDR1 SGHAT and CDR2 FQDESV (reference sequence). V was pared by 5 bases and J by 4 bases, with 13 bases of the junction left unmatched. The CDR3 covers 19 residues. The CDR3 nucleotides read TGTGCCAGCAGCCCCCCGGTTGGACTAGCGGGGGGCCGGTACAATGAGCAGTTCTTC. It specifies CASSPPVGLAGGRYNEQFF.

This clonotype was seen a few times. The V call is TRBV29-1, the J call TRBJ2-2, with D maybe TRBD1 (5 bases). The CDR3 has 13 residues. Trimming stripped 1 base from V and 4 bases from J, with 7 bases between. Germline V gene lookup returns CDR1 SQVTM and CDR2 ANQGSEA. The CDR3 protein is CSVEAGPTGELFF. Written as DNA, the CDR3 is TGCAGCGTTGAAGCAGGGCCCACCGGGGAGCTGTTTTTT.

This clonotype turned up a few times. The V call is TRBV7-2, the J call TRBJ1-2, with a weak D call TRBD1 (6 bases). The CDR3 covers 15 residues. CDR1 and CDR2 from the germline V gene are SGHTA and FQGNSA. Trimming cost V 5 bases and J 3 bases, with 16 bases left between them. The CDR3 nucleotides read TGTGCCAGCAGCCGAGCGGGGGGCCGGGACTATGGCTACACCTTC. This gives the protein CASSRAGGRDYGYTF.

This rearrangement joins TRBV5-4 to TRBJ1-3; no reliable D call. The V end lost 0 bases, the J end lost 4 bases, and 11 bases lay between the germline ends. CDR1 and CDR2 from the germline V gene are SGHNT and YYREEE (reference sequence). The CDR3 has 15 residues. CDR3 bases: TGTGCCAGCAGCTTGGCCCCTGCCCAAGGAAACACCATATATTTT. Translated: CASSLAPAQGNTIYF.

This clonotype came up a few times. The gene calls are TRBV10-3 and TRBJ1-6, with 9 bases lining up with TRBD1. V lost 0 bases and J lost 10; bases outside the gene matches: 4. Germline V gives CDR1 ENHRY, CDR2 SYGVKD. This CDR3 contains 15 residues. CDR3 nucleotide sequence: TGTGCCATCAGTGAGTCGGGACAGGGTGGCTCACCCCTCCACTTT. Protein sequence: CAISESGQGGSPLHF.

The genes are TRBV4-3 and TRBJ1-2; 10 bases align to TRBD1. The CDR3 consists of 18 residues. The J segment lost 7 bases and the V segment lost 0 bases, leaving 14 bases of the junction unmatched. Germline V gene sequence: CDR1 LGHNA, CDR2 YSLEER. CDR3 sequence reads: CASSQDRLDRQGAGGYTF. The CDR3 region has the DNA TGCGCCAGCAGCCAAGATAGGTTAGACCGACAGGGGGCAGGTGGCTACACCTTC.

There are a few counts of this clonotype. This rearrangement joins TRBV12-3 or TRBV12-4 to TRBJ2-1, with 10 bases fitting TRBD2. The V gene end was trimmed by 3 bases and the J gene end by 2 bases; junction bases not matched to a gene: 1. The CDR3 length is 15 residues. The CDR3 DNA sequence: TGTGCCAGCAGTTTCCTAGCGGGGGCCTACAATGAGCAGTTCTTC. Amino acids: CASSFLAGAYNEQFF.

This clonotype turned up a few times. The chain joins TRBV6-2 or TRBV6-3 to TRBJ2-2, with 8 bases identical to TRBD2. Trimming took 7 bases from V and 1 from J; bases not matched to a gene: 5. The CDR3 is 15 amino acids. CDR1 MNHEY and CDR2 SVGEGT come from the germline V gene. The CDR3 DNA reads TGTGCCAGCACTGGCGCGGGGGGGAACACCGGGGAGCTGTTTTTT. This gives the protein CASTGAGGNTGELFF.

This clonotype was counted between two and nine times. This chain links TRBV27 with TRBJ1-1; 7 positions agree with TRBD1. Trimming removed 0 bases from V and 4 bases from J; junction bases left unmatched: 20. The germline V gene encodes CDR1 MNHEY and CDR2 SMNVEV (reference sequence). This CDR3 has 20 residues. The DNA for the CDR3 is TGTGCCAGCAGTTTATCGGGGGGTGCCCGGTGGCAGGGGGTTGGCACTGAAGCTTTCTTT. It yields the protein CASSLSGGARWQGVGTEAFF.

This clonotype has more than one count but fewer than ten. The CDR3 here is CASSLRQGTNEQFF. DNA of the CDR3: TGTGCCAGCAGCCTCCGACAGGGTACCAATGAGCAGTTCTTC. This chain connects TRBV12-3 or TRBV12-4 to TRBJ2-1, with 7 bases matching TRBD1. The CDR3 loop spans 14 amino acids. The junction had 8 bases not matched to a gene; V was cut back by 6 bases and J by 6 bases.

The chain has TRBV7-9 and TRBJ1-2; D not resolved. CDR1 is SEHNR, CDR2 FQNEAQ, per germline (reference sequence). The V end lost 6 bases, the J end lost 6 bases, and 17 bases lay between the germline ends. This CDR3 comprises 14 residues. The CDR3 DNA is TGTGCCAGCAGGTCCGGCGCGAAAAGTCATGGCTACACCTTC. It yields the protein CASRSGAKSHGYTF.

The chain carries TRBV29-1 and TRBJ1-1; the D gene is possibly TRBD1 (6 bases). V shed 0 bases and J shed 5 bases, with 13 bases lying between them. CDR1 and CDR2 (germline): SQVTM, ANQGSEA. The CDR3 has 14 residues. The CDR3 nucleotides are TGCAGCGTTGAAGATCTTGAAGGGGGGACTGAAGCTTTCTTT. The encoded protein is CSVEDLEGGTEAFF.

This clonotype turned up a few times. One end of the junction does not line up with germline, which may come from a read error. This chain joins TRBV5-1 and TRBJ2-1; either TRBD1 or TRBD2 may fit D (6 bases each). The germline gives CDR1 SGHRS, CDR2 YFSETQ. The CDR3 runs 15 residues. The CDR3 DNA reads as TGCGCCAGCAGCTTGGCTCTGGGGGGCCATCGGGGTATCGTCTTC. It encodes CASSLALGGHRGIVF.

This clonotype has only a few counts. This rearrangement joins TRBV18 to TRBJ2-5; D may correspond to TRBD1 or TRBD2 (5 bases each). The V and J ends lost 4 bases and 1 base respectively, with 10 bases between them. Germline V gene lookup returns CDR1 KGHSH and CDR2 LQKENI. The CDR3 sequence is 14 residues long. Here the CDR3 reads CASSLPGTQETQYF. CDR3 nucleotide sequence: TGTGCCAGCTCACTACCTGGGACCCAAGAGACCCAGTACTTC.

Only a few counts were recorded for this clonotype. The chain couples TRBV7-2 to TRBJ2-2, with D unclear. Trimming removed 0 bases at V and 6 bases at J, with 11 bases between. Germline CDR1 is SGHTA and CDR2 is FQGNSA. CDR3 length: 15 residues. CDR3 nucleotide sequence: TGTGCCAGCAGCTTAGCTACCCTCGCCGCCGGGGAGCTGTTTTTT. Its protein product is CASSLATLAAGELFF.

This chain links TRBV19 with TRBJ1-1, with TRBD1 identical over 7 bases. Germline CDR1 LNHDA, CDR2 SQIVND (reference sequence). The CDR3 is 14 residues long. The V gene end was trimmed by 7 bases and the J gene end by 4 bases; junction bases not matched to a gene: 9. The CDR3 here is CASTPTGKFTEAFF. The CDR3 DNA sequence: TGTGCCAGTACCCCGACAGGGAAGTTCACTGAAGCTTTCTTT.

This clonotype was recorded only once. V is TRBV3-1 and J is TRBJ1-2, with TRBD1 as a possible D gene (5 bases). The CDR3 totals 14 residues. V shed 10 bases and J shed 0 bases, with 15 bases lying between them. Germline values: CDR1 LGHDT, CDR2 YNNKEL (reference sequence). The CDR3 DNA is TGTGCCACCACCGGGGGGGTCCCTAACTATGGCTACACCTTC. As protein: CATTGGVPNYGYTF.

The V and J genes are TRBV3-1 and TRBJ1-2; D is ambiguous. The V gene's germline CDR1 is LGHDT and CDR2 YNNKEL (reference sequence). With 1 base removed from V and 4 bases from J, the gap between germline ends came to 10 bases. The length of the CDR3 is 14 residues. This CDR3 reads CASSQAADFYGYTF. The CDR3 region has the DNA TGTGCCAGCAGCCAAGCGGCCGATTTCTATGGCTACACCTTC.

This clonotype was observed a few times. This sequence joins TRBV7-2 and TRBJ2-7; D not resolved. Germline V CDR1 and CDR2: SGHTA, FQGNSA. The CDR3 covers 14 residues. The ends were cut back, 3 bases at V and 0 bases at J, with 9 bases in the middle. The CDR3 nucleotides read TGTGCCAGCAGCTTTGATTATTCCTCCTACGAGCAGTACTTC. This encodes CASSFDYSSYEQYF.